The 15 T cell receptor beta chains below come from one sample, sequenced in a study of cytomegalovirus exposure and HLA in healthy donors. PCR employed 60 Vbeta and 13 Jbeta primers. Libraries were prepared by immunoSEQ multiplex PCR; TCRdb keeps only in-frame clonotypes and omits some of them. The repertoire holds 180,000 or so clones, with around 77% as singletons. The sequencing sample was made of PBMCs. Receptors originate from a woman aged 25 to 45 in good health and CMV-seronegative.

The V gene is TRBV4-1, the J gene TRBJ1-1; no definite D call. The CDR3 spans 16 residues. Germline V lookup: CDR1 MGHRA, CDR2 YSYEKL. V was pared by 3 bases and J by 0 bases, with 14 bases between. DNA of the CDR3: TGCGCCAGCAGCCAGCGGGTACGGGGATTGAACACTGAAGCTTTCTTT. Protein: CASSQRVRGLNTEAFF.

This clone has a handful of counts. The chain links TRBV5-5 to TRBJ1-5; 7 positions agree with TRBD1. In germline, CDR1 is SGHKS, CDR2 YYEKEE (reference sequence). J was trimmed by 5 bases and V by 5 bases; bases with no gene match: 13. The CDR3 contains 16 residues. CDR3 protein: CASSPGTATFDQPQHF. The DNA of the CDR3 is TGTGCCAGCAGTCCCGGGACAGCGACTTTCGATCAGCCCCAGCATTTT.

The chain carries TRBV5-1 and TRBJ1-1; no clear D. Between the trimmed V and J ends, which lost 4 bases and 5 bases, there was a span of 12 bases. Germline assignment: CDR1 SGHRS and CDR2 YFSETQ. This CDR3 has 13 amino acids. CDR3 protein: CASSIELRTEAFF. In nucleotides, the CDR3 is TGCGCCAGCAGCATCGAGCTGAGGACTGAAGCTTTCTTT. Drawing the rest from reference TRBV5-1 and TRBJ1-1, the complete variable domain is KAGVTQTPRYLIKTRGQQVTLSCSPISGHRSVSWYQQTPGQGLQFLFEYFSETQRNKGNFPGRFSGRQFSNSRSEMNVSTLELGDSALYLCASSIELRTEAFFGQGTRLTVV.

The chain recombines TRBV18 with TRBJ1-1; 7 bases fit TRBD1. The germline V gene encodes CDR1 KGHSH and CDR2 LQKENI. The CDR3 is made up of 13 amino acids. The trim removed 6 bases at V and 6 bases at J, leaving 7 bases unmatched. CDR3 in DNA: TGTGCCAGCTCCACCGACAGGGACGCTGAAGCTTTCTTT. This codes for CASSTDRDAEAFF.

The chain joins TRBV11-2 to TRBJ2-1, with TRBD2 identical over 8 bases. Per the germline V gene, CDR1 is SGHAT and CDR2 is FQNNGV. The ends lost 5 bases at V and 14 bases at J; junction bases unmatched: 17. CDR3 length: 15 residues. This CDR3 reads CASSPPRGAQGQEFF. DNA for the CDR3: TGTGCCAGCAGCCCTCCGCGGGGGGCGCAGGGTCAGGAGTTCTTC.

The chain is built from TRBV6-5 and TRBJ1-2; 9 bases align to TRBD1. The CDR3 totals 16 residues. Unmatched junction bases numbered 6, after V lost 2 bases and J lost 2 bases. The germline gives CDR1 MNHEY, CDR2 SVGAGI. Written as DNA, the CDR3 is TGTGCCAGCAGTTACCTCCGGGGACAGGGAAACTATGGCTACACCTTC. This sequence encodes CASSYLRGQGNYGYTF.

The gene calls are TRBV6-6 and TRBJ1-1, with D possibly TRBD1 on 6 matching bases. Trimming took 4 bases from V and 3 from J, leaving 15 bases between them. The CDR3 sequence is 15 residues long. Germline V gives CDR1 MNHNY, CDR2 SVGAGI (reference sequence). This chain's CDR3 is CASSSPGVKDTEAFF. CDR3 bases: TGTGCCAGCAGTTCCCCAGGGGTAAAGGACACTGAAGCTTTCTTT.

The chain combines TRBV27 with TRBJ1-2; 7 nucleotides agree with TRBD1. This CDR3 has 15 amino acids. The V segment lost 2 bases and the J segment 8 bases; nucleotides outside the gene matches: 11. Germline-derived CDR1 and CDR2 are MNHEY and SMNVEV (reference sequence). The CDR3: CASSLGGQAYQGYTF. The CDR3 region has the DNA TGTGCCAGCAGTTTAGGCGGACAGGCCTACCAGGGCTACACCTTC.

This chain connects TRBV10-1 to TRBJ1-5; perhaps TRBD1 as D (5 bases). Germline V gene data show CDR1 as WNHNN and CDR2 as SYGVQD (reference sequence). The CDR3 totals 15 residues. Trimming pared 6 bases from V and 3 bases from J, leaving 15 bases between. CDR3 amino acids: CASREGYEANQPQHF. Here the CDR3 DNA reads TGCGCCAGCAGGGAGGGGTACGAGGCCAATCAGCCCCAGCATTTT.

The chain has TRBV5-1 and TRBJ1-6; D is perhaps TRBD1 (5 bases). This CDR3 spans 16 amino acids. Germline CDR1 is SGHRS and CDR2 is YFSETQ. Trimming took off 2 bases at V and 8 bases at J, with 17 bases between the two ends. CDR3 amino acids: CASSLNPGLLDSPLHF. CDR3 coding DNA: TGCGCCAGCAGCTTAAACCCGGGACTGCTCGATTCACCCCTCCACTTT.

The rearrangement uses TRBV7-6 and TRBJ2-7; 8 nucleotides align to TRBD1. The ends lost 8 bases at V and 2 bases at J; junction bases unmatched: 14. Germline-derived CDR1 and CDR2 are SGHVS and FNYEAQ. CDR3 length: 16 amino acids. The CDR3 DNA is TGTGCCAGCGGACCTCGACAGGGGTCCCTTGCCTACGAGCAGTACTTC. This sequence encodes CASGPRQGSLAYEQYF.

The V call is TRBV7-3, the J call TRBJ2-5; 7 positions agree with TRBD2. The V and J ends lost 5 bases and 2 bases, in that order; junction bases with no gene match: 11. CDR1 is SGHTA and CDR2 is FQGTGA in the germline V gene. The CDR3 covers 16 residues. Here the CDR3 DNA reads TGTGCCAGCAGCCAAGGGGCTAGCGGACGGCAAGAGACCCAGTACTTC. It encodes CASSQGASGRQETQYF.

V usage is TRBV12-5 and J usage is TRBJ2-7, with 7 nucleotides matching TRBD2. Per germline, CDR1 LGHNT and CDR2 FRNRAP. Trimming removed 0 bases from V and 6 bases from J; junction bases left unmatched: 8. CDR3 length equals 15 residues. CDR3 sequence: CASGLVLSGVGEQYF. The CDR3 DNA is TGTGCTAGTGGTTTGGTCTTAAGCGGGGTTGGCGAGCAGTACTTC.

This chain joins TRBV27 and TRBJ1-1; possible D gene TRBD1, 5 bases. In germline, CDR1 is MNHEY, CDR2 SMNVEV (reference sequence). This CDR3 region has 14 residues. The V gene lost 5 bases and the J gene lost 1 base, with 11 bases spanning the gap. DNA of the CDR3: TGTGCCAGCAGTCCCCTGACAGCGAACACTGAAGCTTTCTTT. Translation gives CASSPLTANTEAFF.

The gene calls are TRBV7-6 and TRBJ2-1, with 7 bases fitting TRBD1. Per the germline V gene, CDR1 is SGHVS and CDR2 is FNYEAQ. V gave up 4 bases and J gave up 4 bases; unmatched junction bases: 7. This CDR3 comprises 15 residues. The CDR3 DNA sequence: TGTGCCAGCAGCTCGGGGACAGACAAATACAATGAGCAGTTCTTC. Amino acid sequence: CASSSGTDKYNEQFF.